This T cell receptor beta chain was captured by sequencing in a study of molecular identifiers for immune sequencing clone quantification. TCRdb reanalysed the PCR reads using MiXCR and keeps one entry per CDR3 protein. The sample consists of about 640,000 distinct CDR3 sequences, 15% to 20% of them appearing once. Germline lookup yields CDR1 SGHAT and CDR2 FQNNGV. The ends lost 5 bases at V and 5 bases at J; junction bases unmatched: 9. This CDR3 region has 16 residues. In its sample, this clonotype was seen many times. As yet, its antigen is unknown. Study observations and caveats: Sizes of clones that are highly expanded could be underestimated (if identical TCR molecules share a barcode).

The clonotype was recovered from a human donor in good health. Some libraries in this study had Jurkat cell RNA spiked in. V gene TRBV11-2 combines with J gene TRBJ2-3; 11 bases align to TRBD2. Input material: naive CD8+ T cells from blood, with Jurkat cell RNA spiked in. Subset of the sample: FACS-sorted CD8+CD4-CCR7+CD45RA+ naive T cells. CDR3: CASSRISGGAVDTQYF. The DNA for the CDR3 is TGTGCCAGCAGCCGAATTAGCGGGGGGGCGGTAGATACGCAGTATTTT.